A selection of T cell receptor beta chains follows, all from one sample in a study of Ad26.COV2.S vaccination and SARS-CoV-2 variants. Sequenced by immunoSEQ multiplex PCR; TCRdb stores in-frame clones only, minus some. The table includes about 460,000 clones, around 89% detected once. Here the sequenced sample was peripheral blood, taken in a trial of Ad26.COV2.S vaccine versus placebo. All receptors derive from a person between 18 and 59 years old who received the Ad26.COV2.S COVID-19 vaccine or a placebo. Both conserved end residues are trimmed from each CDR3. The order of the fields is V gene, J gene, CDR3 protein.

TRBV6-5	TRBJ2-7	ASRSLAGAEQY
TRBV5-6	TRBJ2-2	ASSFGFTGELF
TRBV5-1	TRBJ2-2	ASSLAGGHTGELF
TRBV16	TRBJ2-7	ASSDRTGATYEQY
TRBV9	TRBJ1-2	ASSVEAVSYGYT
TRBV7-6	TRBJ1-2	ASSAQGGPNYGYT
TRBV29-1	TRBJ2-2	SVRGGQVAGELF
TRBV18	TRBJ2-5	ASSPGTGLETQY
TRBV7-9	TRBJ2-3	ASRAGLADTDTQY
TRBV19	TRBJ1-3	ASRSNSGNTIY
TRBV18	TRBJ2-2	ASSLVAGELF
TRBV19	TRBJ2-2	ASSIVGVVGELF
TRBV4-3	TRBJ2-7	ASSATSGGALY
TRBV5-1	TRBJ1-4	ASSRDRGQTNEKLF
TRBV6-5	TRBJ1-2	ASSRRGQGNYGYT
TRBV5-1	TRBJ2-5	ASSFGQIRETQY
TRBV28	TRBJ2-4	ASSLNSQGALAKNIQY
TRBV18	TRBJ2-2	ASSPQNTGELF
TRBV3-1/TRBV3-2	TRBJ1-6	ASSLAGVANSPLH